In its sample, the clone carrying this T cell receptor beta chain was seen once. The data were taken from a study of blood T cell repertoires in COVID-19. Overall study context: The United States, Italy and Spain were the sources of the acute and convalescent COVID-19 samples. The cDNA or gDNA used as material had been derived from T cells, B-cell-depleted T cells, or PBMCs.

Repertoires were generated with immunoSEQ multiplex PCR, while TCRdb's copy carries only in-frame clones and drops some. The table includes approximately 160,000 clones, over 60% detected once. The V end was cut by 2 bases, the J end by 3 bases, with 8 bases between. CDR3 length: 14 residues. CDR1 and CDR2 (germline): MNHEY, SVGEGT. This sequence joins TRBV6-2 or TRBV6-3 and TRBJ1-5; no clear D gene. The sample was peripheral blood. The clonotype comes from a man aged 55 to 70 with acute or convalescent COVID-19. The CDR3 DNA follows: TGTGCCAGCAGTTACGGGCGGGTCAATCAGCCCCAGCATTTT. It specifies CASSYGRVNQPQHF.